This TCR beta chain stems from a study of blood T cell repertoires in COVID-19. Trimming removed 3 bases from V and 4 bases from J; junction bases left unmatched: 4. CDR3 length: 15 residues. The germline V gene encodes CDR1 KGHDR and CDR2 SFDVKD. Clones were sequenced by immunoSEQ multiplex PCR, and TCRdb holds only the in-frame ones, with some missing. The sample records about 340,000 clones, approximately 86% being singletons. The sequenced sample was PBMCs or T cells enriched from blood (not recorded which). The chain uses TRBV24-1 and TRBJ2-1, with 8 positions matching TRBD1. This TCR was sampled from a woman in her thirties or forties with acute COVID-19. CDR3 in amino acids: CATSDSRDRYNEQFF. The CDR3 coding sequence is TGTGCCACCAGTGATAGTCGGGACAGGTACAATGAGCAGTTCTTC.